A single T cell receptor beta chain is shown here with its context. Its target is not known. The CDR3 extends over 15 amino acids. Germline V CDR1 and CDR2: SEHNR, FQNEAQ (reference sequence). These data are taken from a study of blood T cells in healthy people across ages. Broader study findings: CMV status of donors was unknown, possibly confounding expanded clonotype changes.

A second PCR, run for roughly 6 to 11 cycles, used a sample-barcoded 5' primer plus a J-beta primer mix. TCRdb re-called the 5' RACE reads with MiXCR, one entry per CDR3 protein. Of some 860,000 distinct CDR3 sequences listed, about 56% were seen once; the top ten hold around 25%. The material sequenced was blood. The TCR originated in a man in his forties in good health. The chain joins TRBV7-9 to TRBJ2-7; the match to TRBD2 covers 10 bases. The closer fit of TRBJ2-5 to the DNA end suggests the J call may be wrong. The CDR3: CASSGLMGLAETQYF. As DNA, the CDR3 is TGTGCCAGCAGCGGGCTTATGGGACTAGCGGAGACCCAGTACTTC.